This TCR beta chain emerged from a study of blood T cell repertoires in COVID-19. Looking at the study overall: Material from acute and convalescent COVID-19 was sourced from the United States, Italy and Spain. PBMCs, B-cell-depleted T cells, or T cells provided the cDNA or gDNA that made up the material.

As originally analysed: Nucleated cell number was recorded as an estimate derived from reference gene primer amplification. Assay used: immunoSEQ multiplex PCR; TCRdb lists only in-frame clones, some missing. Clonal size and the V and J genes are those of that table, whereas D and trimming came from the DNA. The data show about 88,000 clones, 90% seen once. In germline, CDR1 is SGHNT, CDR2 YENEEA. The CDR3 spans 14 residues. V was trimmed by 6 bases and J by 5 bases, leaving 13 bases between them. The V and J genes are TRBV11-3 and TRBJ2-2; D is perhaps TRBD2 (6 bases). Sequencing was performed on peripheral blood. The sequence was collected from a man aged 60-69 years with acute or convalescent COVID-19. Written as DNA, the CDR3 is TGTGCCAGCAGAGACGGCGCGGGAACCGGGGAGCTGTTTTTT. Translation: CASRDGAGTGELFF.